This TCR beta chain was obtained from a study of blood T cell repertoires in COVID-19 (dated by TCRdb to about 2020). Describing the broader study: The collaborator samples originated in the United States, Italy and Spain and spanned the acute and convalescent phases of COVID-19. The repertoires were released in a freely available public database meant as a resource for research on the immune response to SARS-CoV-2. The material from the prospective study consisted of cDNA or gDNA derived from T cells, B-cell-depleted T cells, or PBMCs. Samples came from the ongoing ImmuneRACE study (first 160 participants) plus 1,254 subjects from 6 global collaborators. Subjects who had been exposed to COVID-19, were actively infected with it, or had recovered from it provided the deeply sampled blood TCRbeta repertoires that made up the dataset. The sample metadata nearly always contained a de-identified subject ID, COVID-19 status, age in years and sex. HLA class I and class II types, where available, came from metadata supplied by the sample provider rather than from assay-based typing.

TCRbeta CDR3 regions were amplified from genomic DNA using the immunoSEQ Assay, a bias-controlled multiplex PCR. The original pipeline was this. The number of nucleated cells in each sample was estimated by amplification of reference gene primers within the assay. Sequence reads were collapsed and filtered to measure the absolute abundance of every unique TCRbeta CDR3 rearrangement. For each sample, productive Simpson clonality was calculated by taking the square root of Simpson's diversity index across productive rearrangements. Imported from immuneACCESS, the table was reduced by TCRdb to in-frame sequences with V and J called. These copies leave out some clones; in studies compared against another copy, an unresolved V gene accounts for under half, and the cause of the remainder is not known. Clone size and V and J calls were adopted from that table, with D and trimming inferred from the DNA. The sample table contains fewer than 300,000 clones; only one count was recorded for around 85% of them. The ten largest make up about 0.9% of the sample.

A word on this clone: Its antigen has not been determined. No quality values exist for individual bases; no much larger clone is one base distant.

In Seattle, one collaborating source enrolled patients while the infection was active and tracked those patients longitudinally over the course of disease. Collaborating institutions collected whole blood in K2EDTA tubes following their own protocols. For TCRbeta analysis, collaborators shipped samples as frozen whole blood, isolated PBMCs, or DNA extracted from either of those sample types. Study-wide findings and limitations: The quantity of clinical and demographic metadata differed by source and by participant and was supplied without curation.

This TCR derives from a human donor with COVID-19, enrolled during active disease. The donor label of this sample is uncertain. The sequenced sample consisted of peripheral blood.

The CDR3 here reads CAWSVGTGSEKLFF. The base sequence is TGTGCCTGGAGTGTGGGGACAGGAAGTGAAAAACTGTTTTTT. The rearrangement combines TRBV30 with TRBJ1-4; TRBD1 matches 8 bases in the middle. The CDR3 contains 14 residues, cysteine and phenylalanine counted. Only the CDR3 region is kept as DNA, spanning 42 bases read in frame from base 1. Taken from the germline V gene (reference sequence), the CDR1 and CDR2 loops are GTSNPN and SVGIG. The germline V and J ends show losses of 0 bases and 7 bases respectively, and no gene match explains 4 bases of the junction. Beyond the CDR3, the reference TRBV30 and TRBJ1-4 genes provide the residues; the full variable domain reads: SQTIHQWPATLVQPVGSPLSLECTVEGTSNPNLYWYRQAAGRGLQLLFYSVGIGQISSEVPQNLSASRPQDRQFILSSKKLLLSDSGFYLCAWSVGTGSEKLFFGSGTQLSVL.